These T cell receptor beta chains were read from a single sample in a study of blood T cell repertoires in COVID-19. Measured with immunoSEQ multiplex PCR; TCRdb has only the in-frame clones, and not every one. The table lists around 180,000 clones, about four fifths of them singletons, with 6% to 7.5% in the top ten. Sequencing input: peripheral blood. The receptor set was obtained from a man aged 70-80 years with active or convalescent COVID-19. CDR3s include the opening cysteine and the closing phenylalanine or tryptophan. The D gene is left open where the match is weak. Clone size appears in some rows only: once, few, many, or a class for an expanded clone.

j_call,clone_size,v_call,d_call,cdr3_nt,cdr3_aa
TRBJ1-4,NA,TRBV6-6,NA,TGTGCCAGCAGTCTAGGGGGAGGGGCAGGGATTGCAACTAATGAAAAACTGTTTTTT,CASSLGGGAGIATNEKLFF
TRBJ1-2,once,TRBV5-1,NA,TGCGCCAGCAGAATCGACAGTGCGTTTAGTGGCTACACCTTC,CASRIDSAFSGYTF
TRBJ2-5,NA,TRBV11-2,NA,TGTGCCAGCAGCTTAAACGGGTTTCAAGAGACCCAGTACTTC,CASSLNGFQETQYF
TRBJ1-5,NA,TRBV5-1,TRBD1,TGCGCCAGCAGCTTACAGGGGGGAGAACAGCCCCAGCATTTT,CASSLQGGEQPQHF
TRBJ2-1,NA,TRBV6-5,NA,TGTGCCAGCAGCCCCTACTCGAGCTCCTACAATGAGCAGTTCTTC,CASSPYSSSYNEQFF
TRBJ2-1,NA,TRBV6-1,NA,TGTGCCAGCAGTTCTGGGGGCACTTACAATGAGCAGTTCTTC,CASSSGGTYNEQFF
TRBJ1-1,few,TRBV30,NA,TGTGCCTGGAGTGTAGCGGGGTACCACACTGAAGCTTTCTTT,CAWSVAGYHTEAFF
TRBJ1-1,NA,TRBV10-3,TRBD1,TGTGCCATCAAAGGACAGGGTGAGAACACTGAAGCTTTCTTT,CAIKGQGENTEAFF
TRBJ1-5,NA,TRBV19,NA,TGTGCCAGTAACGCAGGGCGACTGGATCAGCCCCAGCATTTT,CASNAGRLDQPQHF
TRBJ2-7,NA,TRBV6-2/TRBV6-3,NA,TGTGCCAGCAGTTCCGAGCCCGGACAGCACTCCTACGAGCAGTACTTC,CASSSEPGQHSYEQYF
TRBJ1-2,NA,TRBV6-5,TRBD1,TGTGCCAGCAGTTATTTGGACAGGGGGAACTATGGCTACACCTTC,CASSYLDRGNYGYTF
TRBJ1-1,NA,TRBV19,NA,TGTGCCAGTCACCCCACGGGGAAAGGTGAAGCTTTCTTT,CASHPTGKGEAFF
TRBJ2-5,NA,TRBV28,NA,TGTGCCAGCAGTTTCTACAGCCAAGAGACCCAGTACTTC,CASSFYSQETQYF
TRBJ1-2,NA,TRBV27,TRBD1,TGTGCCAGCAGTACAGGGGGCTGGTATGGCTACACCTTC,CASSTGGWYGYTF
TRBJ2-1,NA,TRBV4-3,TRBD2,TGCGCCAGCAGCCGAGGACTAGCGGGGGGGGTTGAGCAGTTCTTC,CASSRGLAGGVEQFF
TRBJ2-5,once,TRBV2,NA,TGTGCCAGCAGTCGGGGGGAGACCCAGTACTTC,CASSRGETQYF
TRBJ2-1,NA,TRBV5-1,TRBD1,TGCGCCAGCAGAAACCCGGGACAGGGGAATGAGCAGTTCTTC,CASRNPGQGNEQFF
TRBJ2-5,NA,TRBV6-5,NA,TGTGCCAGCACCGCGGACTTTGAGAGGGAGACCCAGTACTTC,CASTADFERETQYF
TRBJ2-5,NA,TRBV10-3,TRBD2,TGTGCCATCAGTGGGAAAGCGGGGGGGACCCAAGAGACCCAGTACTTC,CAISGKAGGTQETQYF
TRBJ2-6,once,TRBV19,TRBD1,TGTGCCAGTAGTAGGGACAGGGGGCCTGGGGTTGCGGGGGCCAACGTCCTGACTTTC,CASSRDRGPGVAGANVLTF
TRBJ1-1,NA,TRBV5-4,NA,TGTGCCAGCAGCTCCTCGACAGGTGCGAACACTGAAGCTTTCTTT,CASSSSTGANTEAFF
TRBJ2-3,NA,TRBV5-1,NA,TGCGCCAGCAGCTCACAGGGAGATACGCAGTATTTT,CASSSQGDTQYF
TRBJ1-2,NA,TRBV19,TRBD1,TGTGCCAGTAGTATAAGAGGCAGGGGGCAAGATGGCTACACCTTC,CASSIRGRGQDGYTF
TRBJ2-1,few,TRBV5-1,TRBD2,TGCGCCAGCACGACTAGCGTGCGGGCTGAGCAGTTCTTC,CASTTSVRAEQFF
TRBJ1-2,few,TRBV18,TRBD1,TGTGCCAGCTCACCATCGACAGGGGATTGGAACTATGGCTACACCTTC,CASSPSTGDWNYGYTF
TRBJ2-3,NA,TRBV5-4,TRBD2,TGTGCCAGCAGCCCCGTGGGTAGCGGGGCCCCTAGCACAGATACGCAGTATTTT,CASSPVGSGAPSTDTQYF
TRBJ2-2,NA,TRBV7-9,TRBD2,TGTGCCAGCAGCCAAACTCCGACTAGCGGCAGGGGTACCGGGGAGCTGTTTTTT,CASSQTPTSGRGTGELFF
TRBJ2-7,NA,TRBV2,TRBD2,TGTGCCATAAGCGGGGGTCCCTACGAGCAGTACTTC,CAISGGPYEQYF
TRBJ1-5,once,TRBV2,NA,TGTGCCAGCAGTGAAAAGCGCAGGGGATTTCAGCCCCAGCATTTT,CASSEKRRGFQPQHF
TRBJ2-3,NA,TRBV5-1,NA,TGCGCCAGCAGCTTGGGAGGGCCCCAAGATACGCAGTATTTT,CASSLGGPQDTQYF
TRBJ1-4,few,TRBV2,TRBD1,TGTGCCAGCAGGGGCAGGGGGCTTGAAAAACTGTTTTTT,CASRGRGLEKLFF